This T cell receptor (beta chain) was captured by sequencing in a study of identical twins. From the 5' RACE reads, TCRdb called clonotypes with MiXCR, one entry per CDR3 protein. The sample includes about 1.7 million distinct CDR3 sequences, roughly 35% seen only once; the top ten take 0.25% to 0.3%. CDR3 size: 16 residues. V shed 6 bases, J shed 8 bases, and the junction held 10 bases outside the gene matches. In germline, CDR1 is MDHEN, CDR2 SYDVKM. Sequencing was carried out using cord blood. The chain links TRBV28 to TRBJ2-2; 12 bases match TRBD2. This sequence originates from a newborn girl in good health. The CDR3 protein is CASSAASGRAGGELFF. CDR3 nucleotide sequence: TGTGCCAGCAGCGCAGCTAGCGGGAGGGCCGGTGGGGAGCTGTTTTTT.